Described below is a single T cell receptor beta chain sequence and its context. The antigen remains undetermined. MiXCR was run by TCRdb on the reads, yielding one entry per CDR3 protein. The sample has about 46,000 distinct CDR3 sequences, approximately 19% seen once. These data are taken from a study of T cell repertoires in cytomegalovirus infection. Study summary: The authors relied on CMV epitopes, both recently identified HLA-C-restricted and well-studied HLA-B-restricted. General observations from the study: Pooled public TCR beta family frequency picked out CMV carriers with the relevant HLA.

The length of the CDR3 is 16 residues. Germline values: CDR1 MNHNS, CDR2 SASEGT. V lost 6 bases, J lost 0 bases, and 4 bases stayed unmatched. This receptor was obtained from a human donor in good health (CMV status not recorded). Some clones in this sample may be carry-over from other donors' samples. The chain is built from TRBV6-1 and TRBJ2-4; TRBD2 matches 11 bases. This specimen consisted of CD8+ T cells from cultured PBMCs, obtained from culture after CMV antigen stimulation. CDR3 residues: CASRPTSGAAKNIQYF. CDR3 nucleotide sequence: TGTGCCAGCAGACCGACTAGCGGGGCAGCCAAAAACATTCAGTACTTC.